Below, 6 T cell receptor beta chains from the same sample are listed, as sequenced in a study of T cell clonotyping in hematopoietic cell transplantation. Data came from immunoSEQ multiplex PCR; TCRdb stores just in-frame clones and leaves some out. Of more than 12,000 clones listed, 86% were seen once; the top ten hold about 13%. The starting material was PBMCs, obtained 100 days after allogeneic stem cell transplant. The receptors here all came from a male patient between 45 and 60 years old who had an allogeneic stem cell transplant from an unrelated donor, so T cells may come from the graft donor. Some clones in this sample may be carry-over from other donors' samples.

This sequence joins TRBV18 and TRBJ2-5; 7 bases are shared with TRBD1. Trimming cost V 3 bases and J 4 bases; bases outside gene matches: 5. The CDR3 is 14 amino acids. Germline assignment: CDR1 KGHSH and CDR2 LQKENI. CDR3 sequence reads: CASSPSGGGETQYF. In DNA, the CDR3 is TGTGCCAGCTCACCCTCAGGGGGTGGAGAGACCCAGTACTTC.

The chain combines TRBV5-5 with TRBJ1-5, with D uncertain. V was cut by 2 bases and J by 1 base, with 10 bases left in between. The CDR3 consists of 15 residues. Germline values: CDR1 SGHKS, CDR2 YYEKEE (reference sequence). The CDR3 nucleotides are TGTGCCAGCAGCTTCGGTCAAAGAAGCAATCAGCCCCAGCATTTT. Its protein is CASSFGQRSNQPQHF.

This sequence joins TRBV29-1 and TRBJ2-2, with 7 bases aligning to TRBD1. Germline assignment: CDR1 SQVTM and CDR2 ANQGSEA. CDR3 length: 14 amino acids. Germline trimming cut 2 bases from V and 1 base from J; bases unmatched to any gene: 1. DNA of the CDR3: TGCAGCGTTGAATGGACAGGGAACACCGGGGAGCTGTTTTTT. Residues: CSVEWTGNTGELFF.

The chain carries TRBV4-1 and TRBJ2-1, with D perhaps being TRBD1 or TRBD2 (6 bases each). The CDR3 length is 12 residues. Germline CDR1 MGHRA, CDR2 YSYEKL. V lost 1 base to trimming and J lost 13 bases, with 11 bases between them. DNA for the CDR3: TGCGCCAGCAGCCAAGCGGAGGGGGGTCAGTTCTTC. Translated: CASSQAEGGQFF.

The sample holds a few counts of this clone. The chain links TRBV5-8 to TRBJ1-5, with TRBD1 identical over 9 bases. This CDR3 has 14 residues. V dropped 3 bases and J dropped 6; count of bases not matched to a gene: 4. From germline, CDR1 is SGHTS and CDR2 YDEGEE. The CDR3 sequence: CASSWTGVGQPQHF. The CDR3 region has the DNA TGTGCCAGCAGCTGGACAGGGGTGGGTCAGCCCCAGCATTTT.

This clone is medium-sized by share. The CDR3 loop is CASSVQGFDEQYF. Here the CDR3 DNA reads TGTGCCAGCAGTGTCCAGGGGTTCGACGAGCAGTACTTC. The chain joins TRBV25-1 to TRBJ2-7; tentative D call: TRBD1 (6 bases). The CDR3 sequence is 13 residues long. V was clipped by 4 bases and J by 5 bases, with 12 bases between them. Germline V gene data show CDR1 as MGHDK and CDR2 as SYGVNS.